One and the same sample provided the 20 T cell receptor beta chains below, sequenced in a study of T cell responses to AZD1222 COVID-19 vaccine. Assay used: immunoSEQ multiplex PCR; TCRdb lists only in-frame clones, some missing. Seen here are approximately 42,000 clones, more than 70% observed once, and the top ten hold 20% to 25%. Sequences were derived from peripheral blood, sampled 28 days after the second AZD1222 dose. These receptors were obtained from an adult who received the AZD1222 COVID-19 vaccine.

The genes are TRBV7-9 and TRBJ2-5, with a tentative D call TRBD2 (5 bases). V gave up 1 base and J gave up 4 bases, with 10 bases separating them. The CDR3 sequence is 14 residues long. The V gene's germline CDR1 is SEHNR and CDR2 FQNEAQ (reference sequence). In DNA, the CDR3 is TGTGCCAGCAGCTTAGTGCTCGAGGGAGAGACCCAGTACTTC. Its translation is CASSLVLEGETQYF.

DNA for the CDR3: TGTGCCAGCAGCTTGATTTACTCGGCAGGGTCTGGAAACACCATATATTTT. It yields the protein CASSLIYSAGSGNTIYF. The chain joins TRBV5-6 to TRBJ1-3, with D tentatively TRBD1 (5 bases). The V and J ends lost 1 base and 1 base respectively, with 15 bases between them. This CDR3 comprises 17 residues. CDR1 SGHDT and CDR2 YYEEEE come from the germline V gene.

The chain carries TRBV6-5 and TRBJ1-1; no definite D call. Trimming removed 7 bases at V and 0 bases at J, with 12 bases between. The germline CDR1 and CDR2 sequences are MNHEY and SVGAGI. The CDR3 is 14 residues long. The CDR3 reads CASTLDAVNTEAFF. The CDR3, as DNA: TGTGCCAGCACCCTCGACGCGGTGAACACTGAAGCTTTCTTT.

The chain couples TRBV7-2 to TRBJ1-1; possible D gene TRBD1, 5 bases. Germline V gene lookup returns CDR1 SGHTA and CDR2 FQGNSA. The CDR3 spans 16 residues. Trimming pared 1 base from V and 3 bases from J, leaving 15 bases between. CDR3 region: CASSLGGARTHTEAFF. The CDR3 DNA reads as TGTGCCAGCAGCTTAGGCGGGGCGAGGACGCACACTGAAGCTTTCTTT. Supplemented by reference TRBV7-2 and TRBJ1-1, the full variable domain reads GAGVSQSPSNKVTEKGKDVELRCDPISGHTALYWYRQSLGQGLEFLIYFQGNSAPDKSGLPSDRFSAERTGGSVSTLTIQRTQQEDSAVYLCASSLGGARTHTEAFFGQGTRLTVV.

The chain recombines TRBV15 with TRBJ2-3; D may be TRBD1 or TRBD2 (5 bases each). This CDR3 has 16 amino acids. V was clipped by 5 bases and J by 2 bases, with 17 bases between them. CDR1 is LNHNV and CDR2 is YYDKDF in the germline V gene (reference sequence). CDR3 DNA: TGTGCCACCAGCGGGTCCGGGACCCAATACACAGATACGCAGTATTTT. Translated, it gives CATSGSGTQYTDTQYF. Using reference TRBV15 and TRBJ2-3 for the parts outside the CDR3, the full variable domain is DAMVIQNPRYQVTQFGKPVTLSCSQTLNHNVMYWYQQKSSQAPKLLFHYYDKDFNNEADTPDNFQSRRPNTSFCFLDIRSPGLGDTAMYLCATSGSGTQYTDTQYFGPGTRLTVL.

The J gene is TRBJ2-7, the V gene TRBV4-2; 7 bases map to TRBD2. Per germline, CDR1 LGHNA and CDR2 YNFKEQ. The CDR3 totals 16 residues. V gave up 0 bases and J gave up 5 bases; unmatched junction bases: 10. In DNA, the CDR3 is TGTGCCAGCAGCCAAGAAGGGTGGGAGGGCCTGCACGAGCAGTACTTC. It translates to CASSQEGWEGLHEQYF.

This clone was picked up one time. This rearrangement joins TRBV6-5 to TRBJ2-7, with 8 bases fitting TRBD1. The length of the CDR3 is 15 residues. CDR1 and CDR2 from the germline V gene are MNHEY and SVGAGI. Trimming at V came to 5 bases and at J to 1 base, leaving 7 bases not matched to a gene. As DNA, the CDR3 is TGTGCCAGCAGTCCGGACAGGGATCCTTCCTACGAGCAGTACTTC. The encoded protein is CASSPDRDPSYEQYF.

This chain uses TRBV7-3 with TRBJ2-6; possibly TRBD1 for D (5 bases). Germline values: CDR1 SGHTA, CDR2 FQGTGA. CDR3 length: 17 amino acids. V was trimmed by 5 bases and J by 0 bases, leaving 14 bases between them. DNA for the CDR3: TGTGCCAGCAGCAGGGGTCGGCTGAACTCTGGGGCCAACGTCCTGACTTTC. Its protein product is CASSRGRLNSGANVLTF.

The rearrangement joins TRBV7-6 to TRBJ2-3; TRBD1 matches at 7 bases. The CDR3 has 15 residues. Per germline, CDR1 SGHVS and CDR2 FNYEAQ. The junction had 7 bases not matched to a gene; V was cut back by 5 bases and J by 2 bases. The DNA for the CDR3 is TGTGCCAGCAGCCCGACAGGGACATACACAGATACGCAGTATTTT. Its protein is CASSPTGTYTDTQYF.

The chain combines TRBV9 with TRBJ2-3, with a tentative D call TRBD2 (6 bases). Germline values: CDR1 SGDLS, CDR2 YYNGEE. V dropped 0 bases and J dropped 0 bases, with 11 bases sitting between them. This CDR3 contains 16 residues. DNA for the CDR3: TGTGCCAGCAGCGTAGGGAATAGCGGTAGCACAGATACGCAGTATTTT. Amino acids: CASSVGNSGSTDTQYF.

The gene calls are TRBV7-2 and TRBJ1-1, with 7 bases lining up with TRBD1. J gave up 4 bases and V 1 base, and 3 bases lay outside the gene matches. The germline V gene has CDR1 SGHTA and CDR2 FQGNSA. The CDR3 runs 14 residues. The chain's CDR3 is CASSLVGGATEAFF. CDR3 coding DNA: TGTGCCAGCAGCTTAGTAGGGGGCGCCACTGAAGCTTTCTTT.

The chain has TRBV18 and TRBJ2-1; D is ambiguous. Germline CDR1 and CDR2: KGHSH and LQKENI. The CDR3 length is 15 residues. With 3 bases removed from V and 9 bases from J, the gap between germline ends came to 18 bases. The CDR3 sequence: CASSPPSRQTGEQFF. The CDR3 DNA reads as TGTGCCAGCTCACCTCCGTCCCGCCAAACCGGTGAGCAGTTCTTC.

The chain uses TRBV18 and TRBJ1-2, with D maybe TRBD1 (5 bases). Germline values: CDR1 KGHSH, CDR2 LQKENI. CDR3 length equals 15 residues. Trimming left V 0 bases short and J 8 bases short, with 16 bases between. For the CDR3, the DNA is TGTGCCAGCTCACCACCGCCCCAGGGTTCTCGGGGCTACACCTTC. It translates to CASSPPPQGSRGYTF.

The chain uses TRBV7-9 and TRBJ1-5; D is ambiguous. The V gene's germline CDR1 is SEHNR and CDR2 FQNEAQ (reference sequence). V lost 4 bases and J lost 5, with 6 bases in between. CDR3 length equals 12 residues. CDR3 DNA: TGTGCCAGCAGCTACCCGGATCAGCCCCAGCATTTT. This codes for CASSYPDQPQHF. Using reference TRBV7-9 and TRBJ1-5 for the parts outside the CDR3, the full variable domain is DTGVSQNPRHKITKRGQNVTFRCDPISEHNRLYWYRQTLGQGPEFLTYFQNEAQLEKSRLLSDRFSAERPKGSFSTLEIQRTEQGDSAMYLCASSYPDQPQHFGDGTRLSIL.

The chain carries TRBV29-1 and TRBJ1-1; 10 bases fit TRBD1. Trimming at V came to 7 bases and at J to 5 bases, leaving 25 bases not matched to a gene. The CDR3 covers 19 residues. Germline lookup yields CDR1 SQVTM and CDR2 ANQGSEA. CDR3 amino acids: CSALVHPTGGNHVGTEAFF. The CDR3 region has the DNA TGCAGCGCTCTAGTACATCCGACAGGGGGCAATCATGTGGGGACTGAAGCTTTCTTT.

The V call is TRBV10-3, the J call TRBJ2-5; perhaps TRBD1 as D (6 bases). V shed 5 bases and J shed 2 bases, with 15 bases lying between them. Germline V gene sequence: CDR1 ENHRY, CDR2 SYGVKD. The CDR3 length is 15 residues. The CDR3 DNA is TGTGCCATCAGTAGCCGGGACACCCCTCAAGAGACCCAGTACTTC. The encoded protein is CAISSRDTPQETQYF.

J is TRBJ2-3 and V is TRBV11-3, with 9 bases aligning to TRBD2. Germline CDR1 reads SGHNT; CDR2 reads YENEEA. The CDR3 loop spans 17 amino acids. V gave up 5 bases and J gave up 8 bases; unmatched junction bases: 17. For the CDR3, the DNA is TGTGCCAGCAGCCCACGCCTCCAAGCGGGGGGAGGTGGTACGCAGTATTTT. It encodes CASSPRLQAGGGGTQYF.

This clone occurred once. The chain carries TRBV14 and TRBJ2-1; D call uncertain. Germline assignment: CDR1 SGHDN and CDR2 FVKESK. The CDR3 has 16 residues. Deletions cut 0 bases from V and 6 bases from J, with 15 bases between. CDR3 sequence reads: CASSQDTVLNANEQFF. DNA of the CDR3: TGTGCCAGCAGCCAAGACACAGTGCTTAATGCCAATGAGCAGTTCTTC.

The chain couples TRBV5-1 to TRBJ2-1; 9 positions agree with TRBD1. The ends lost 2 bases at V and 7 bases at J; junction bases unmatched: 4. CDR3 length: 14 amino acids. The V gene's germline CDR1 is SGHRS and CDR2 YFSETQ. The CDR3 DNA reads TGCGCCAGCAGCTTTCCGGGACAGGGAAATGAGCAGTTCTTC. Translating it yields CASSFPGQGNEQFF.

The CDR3 DNA is TGTGCCAGCAGCGTGGCCAGTGGGACTGAAGCTTTCTTT. Its protein is CASSVASGTEAFF. The gene calls are TRBV5-4 and TRBJ1-1; unclear D gene. The CDR3 totals 13 residues. Looked up from germline, CDR1 is SGHNT and CDR2 is YYREEE (reference sequence). Between the trimmed V and J ends, which lost 4 bases and 5 bases, there was a span of 12 bases.